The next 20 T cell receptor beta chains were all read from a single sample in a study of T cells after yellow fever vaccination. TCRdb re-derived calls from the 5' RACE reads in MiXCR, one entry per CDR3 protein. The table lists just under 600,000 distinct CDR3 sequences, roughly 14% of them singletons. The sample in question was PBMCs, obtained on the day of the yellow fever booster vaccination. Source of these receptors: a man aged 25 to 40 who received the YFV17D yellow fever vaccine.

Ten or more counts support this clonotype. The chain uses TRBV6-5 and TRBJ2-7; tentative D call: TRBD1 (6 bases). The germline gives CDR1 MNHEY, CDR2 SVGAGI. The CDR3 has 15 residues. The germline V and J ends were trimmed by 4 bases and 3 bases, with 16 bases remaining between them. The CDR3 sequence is CASSSLQGDGYEQYF. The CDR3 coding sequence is TGTGCCAGCAGTTCCTTACAGGGCGACGGCTACGAGCAGTACTTC.

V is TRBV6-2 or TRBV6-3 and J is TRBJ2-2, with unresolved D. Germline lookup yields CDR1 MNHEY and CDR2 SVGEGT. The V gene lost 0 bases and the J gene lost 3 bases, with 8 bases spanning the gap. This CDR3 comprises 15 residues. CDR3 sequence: CASSYSRTHTGELFF. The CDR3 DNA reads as TGTGCCAGCAGTTACTCCCGAACCCACACCGGGGAGCTGTTTTTT.

CDR3 DNA sequence: TGTGCCAGCAGTTGGTCGGGGTTTAGCGACGAGCAGTACTTC. Its protein is CASSWSGFSDEQYF. The V gene is TRBV27, the J gene TRBJ2-7; D possibly corresponds to TRBD2 (5 bases). The V gene's germline CDR1 is MNHEY and CDR2 SMNVEV (reference sequence). V lost 4 bases and J 5 bases, leaving 15 bases between the germline ends. The CDR3 sequence is 14 residues long.

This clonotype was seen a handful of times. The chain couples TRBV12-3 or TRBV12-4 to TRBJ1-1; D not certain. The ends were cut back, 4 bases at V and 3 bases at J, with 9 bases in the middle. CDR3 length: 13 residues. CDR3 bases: TGTGCCAGCAGTTCCTTGGGAGACACTGAAGCTTTCTTT. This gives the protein CASSSLGDTEAFF.

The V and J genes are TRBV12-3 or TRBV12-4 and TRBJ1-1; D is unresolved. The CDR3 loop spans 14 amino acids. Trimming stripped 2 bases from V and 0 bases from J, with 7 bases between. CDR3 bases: TGTGCCAGCAGTTTATGGGGAATGAACACTGAAGCTTTCTTT. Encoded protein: CASSLWGMNTEAFF.

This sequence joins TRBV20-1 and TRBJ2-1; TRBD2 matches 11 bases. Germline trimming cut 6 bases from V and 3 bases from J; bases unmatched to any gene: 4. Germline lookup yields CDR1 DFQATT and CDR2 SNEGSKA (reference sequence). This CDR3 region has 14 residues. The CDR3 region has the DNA TGCAGTGCCCCGGGACTAGCGGACTACAATGAGCAGTTCTTC. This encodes CSAPGLADYNEQFF.

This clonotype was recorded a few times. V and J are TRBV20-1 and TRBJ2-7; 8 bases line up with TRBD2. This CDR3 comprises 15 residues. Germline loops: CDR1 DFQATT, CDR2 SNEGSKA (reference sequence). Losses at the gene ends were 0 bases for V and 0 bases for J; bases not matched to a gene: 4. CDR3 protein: CSARDISGSSYEQYF. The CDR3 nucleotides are TGCAGTGCTAGAGATATAAGCGGGAGCTCCTACGAGCAGTACTTC.

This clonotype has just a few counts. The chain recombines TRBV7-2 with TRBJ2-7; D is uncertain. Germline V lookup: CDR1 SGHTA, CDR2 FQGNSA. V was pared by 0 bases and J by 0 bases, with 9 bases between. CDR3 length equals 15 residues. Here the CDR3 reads CASSLAPQSSYEQYF. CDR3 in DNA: TGTGCCAGCAGCTTAGCCCCCCAAAGCTCCTACGAGCAGTACTTC.

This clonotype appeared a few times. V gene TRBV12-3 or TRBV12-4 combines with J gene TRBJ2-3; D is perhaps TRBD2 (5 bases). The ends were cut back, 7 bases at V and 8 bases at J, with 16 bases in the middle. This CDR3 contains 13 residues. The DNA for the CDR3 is TGTGCCAGCATCGCGGGCGGTGATGGTACGCAGTATTTT. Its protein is CASIAGGDGTQYF.

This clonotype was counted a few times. CDR3 nucleotides: TGTGCCAGCAGTACCCGAAACGTTAATGAGCAGTTCTTC. This gives the protein CASSTRNVNEQFF. This chain connects TRBV2 to TRBJ2-1, with D uncertain. CDR1 SNHLY and CDR2 FYNNEI come from the germline V gene. V lost 5 bases and J 7 bases, leaving 12 bases between the germline ends. This CDR3 spans 13 amino acids.

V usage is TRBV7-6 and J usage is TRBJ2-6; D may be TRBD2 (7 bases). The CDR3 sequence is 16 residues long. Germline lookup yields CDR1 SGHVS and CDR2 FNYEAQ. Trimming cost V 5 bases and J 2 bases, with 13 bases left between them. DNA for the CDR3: TGTGCCAGCAGCACGAGAGGGGGGGCTGGGGCCAACGTCCTGACTTTC. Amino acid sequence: CASSTRGGAGANVLTF.

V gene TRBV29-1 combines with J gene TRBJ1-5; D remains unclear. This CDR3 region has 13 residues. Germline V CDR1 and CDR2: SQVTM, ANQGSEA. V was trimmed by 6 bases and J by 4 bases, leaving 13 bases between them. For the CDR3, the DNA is TGCAGCGTAGGTCCCGGAGGGAATCAGCCCCAGCATTTT. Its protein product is CSVGPGGNQPQHF.

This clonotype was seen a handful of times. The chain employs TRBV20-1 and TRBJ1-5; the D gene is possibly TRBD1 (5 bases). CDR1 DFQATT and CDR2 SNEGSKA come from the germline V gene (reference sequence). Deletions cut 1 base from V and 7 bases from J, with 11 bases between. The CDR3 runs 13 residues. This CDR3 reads CSARAGFDQPQHF. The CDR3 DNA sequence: TGCAGTGCTAGAGCAGGGTTTGACCAGCCCCAGCATTTT.

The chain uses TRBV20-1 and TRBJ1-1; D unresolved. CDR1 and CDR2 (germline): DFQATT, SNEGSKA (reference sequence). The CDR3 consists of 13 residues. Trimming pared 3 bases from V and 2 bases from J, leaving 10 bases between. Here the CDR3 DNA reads TGCAGTGCTAGTATTGGCATTAACACTGAAGCTTTCTTT. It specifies CSASIGINTEAFF.

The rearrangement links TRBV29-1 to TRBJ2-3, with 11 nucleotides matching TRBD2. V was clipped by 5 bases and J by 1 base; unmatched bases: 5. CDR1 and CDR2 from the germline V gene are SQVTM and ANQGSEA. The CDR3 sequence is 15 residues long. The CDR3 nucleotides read TGCAGCGTTTCCGGGACTAGCGGTCGCACAGATACGCAGTATTTT. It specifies CSVSGTSGRTDTQYF.

CDR3 in amino acids: CSATFLAGDLGYEQYF. The CDR3, as DNA: TGCAGTGCCACCTTCCTAGCGGGAGATTTGGGTTACGAGCAGTACTTC. The chain carries TRBV20-1 and TRBJ2-7; 10 bases align to TRBD2. In germline, CDR1 is DFQATT, CDR2 SNEGSKA (reference sequence). V trimming: 6 bases; J trimming: 4 bases; junction bases outside the gene matches: 15. This CDR3 comprises 16 residues.

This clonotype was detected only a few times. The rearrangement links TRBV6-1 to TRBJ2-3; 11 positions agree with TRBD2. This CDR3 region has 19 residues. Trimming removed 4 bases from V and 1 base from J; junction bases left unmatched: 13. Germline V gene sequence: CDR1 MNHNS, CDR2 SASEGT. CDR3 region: CASSARRVAGGPGTDTQYF. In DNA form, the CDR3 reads TGTGCCAGCAGTGCCCGGAGGGTAGCGGGAGGGCCTGGCACAGATACGCAGTATTTT.

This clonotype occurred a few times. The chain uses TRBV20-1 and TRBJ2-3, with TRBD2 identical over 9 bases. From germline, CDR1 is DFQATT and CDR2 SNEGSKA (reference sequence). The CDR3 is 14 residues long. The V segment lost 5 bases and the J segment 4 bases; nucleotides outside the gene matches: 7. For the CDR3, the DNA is TGCAGTGCTCTAGCGGGACTGGGTGCAGATACGCAGTATTTT. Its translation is CSALAGLGADTQYF.

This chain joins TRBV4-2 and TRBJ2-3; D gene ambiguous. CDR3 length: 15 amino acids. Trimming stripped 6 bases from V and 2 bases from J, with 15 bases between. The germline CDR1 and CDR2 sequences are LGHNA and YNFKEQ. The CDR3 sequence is CASSKSPGYTDTQYF. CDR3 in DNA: TGTGCCAGCAGTAAGTCGCCCGGCTACACAGATACGCAGTATTTT.

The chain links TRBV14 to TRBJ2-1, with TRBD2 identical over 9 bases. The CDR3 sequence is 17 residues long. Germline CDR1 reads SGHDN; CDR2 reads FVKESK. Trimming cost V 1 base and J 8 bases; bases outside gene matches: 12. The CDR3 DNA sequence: TGTGCCAGCAGCCAAGTCCCTTGGCGGGAGGGCCACCATGAGCAGTTCTTC. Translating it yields CASSQVPWREGHHEQFF.